Listed below are T cell receptor beta chains from one sample, sequenced in a study of shared clonotypes between healthy human individuals. Data came from immunoSEQ multiplex PCR; TCRdb stores just in-frame clones and leaves some out. The data show about 680,000 clones, about 90% seen once. The sequenced sample consisted of naive CD8+ T cells sorted from blood. These receptors were taken from a man aged 25 to 45 in good health. Each CDR3 is given without its conserved first and last residue.

j_gene | len | v_gene | CDR3aa
TRBJ2-3 | 12 | TRBV5-4 | ASSFLGNTDTQY
TRBJ2-7 | 13 | TRBV7-9 | ASSFGSGIQYEQY
TRBJ2-7 | 13 | TRBV27 | ASSTEGGNLYEQY
NA | 10 | TRBV9 | ASSMGMNEQY
TRBJ2-2 | 16 | TRBV28 | ASTLTTSGSWRIGELF
TRBJ2-1 | 11 | TRBV6-1 | ASGLAGANEQF
TRBJ1-2 | 9 | TRBV2 | ASRVRSGYT
TRBJ1-3 | 14 | TRBV7-9 | ASSGPGRNAGNTIY
TRBJ1-1 | 14 | TRBV7-9 | ASSSTTGTGPTEAF
TRBJ2-3 | 14 | TRBV2 | ASSEPHSENTDTQY
TRBJ2-1 | 14 | TRBV4-1 | ASSQYRSSSYNEQF
TRBJ1-3 | 16 | TRBV9 | ASSVDWDRSIAGNTIY
TRBJ2-2 | 15 | TRBV5-6 | ASTARWREIDTGELF
TRBJ1-4 | 12 | TRBV28 | ASSPKRTNEKLF
TRBJ1-2 | 10 | TRBV5-1 | ASSLRGYGYT
TRBJ1-2 | 14 | TRBV5-1 | ASSSSGTGAWYGYT
TRBJ2-7 | 9 | TRBV19 | ASSQGWEQY
TRBJ1-2 | 15 | TRBV9 | ASSVALHGQGLYGYT
TRBJ2-7 | 12 | TRBV5-4 | ASSLGTGPYEQY
TRBJ2-3 | 14 | TRBV27 | ASTQSRAGGLSTQY
TRBJ2-7 | 13 | TRBV6-6 | ASSSPDRVSYEQY
NA | 11 | TRBV29-1 | SVEWTSEETQY
TRBJ2-1 | 16 | TRBV4-3 | ASSQDWPLAGSYNEQF
TRBJ1-1 | 15 | TRBV27 | ASSLGYRDGLNTEAF
TRBJ1-3 | 13 | TRBV4-3 | ASSQDDVSGNTIY
TRBJ2-1 | 16 | TRBV15 | ATSSTYKPGLALLEQF
TRBJ2-2 | 12 | TRBV27 | ASTPGLNTGELF
TRBJ2-7 | 13 | TRBV5-1 | ASRVRTGDFYEQY
TRBJ1-2 | 8 | TRBV19 | ASKAPGYT
TRBJ1-1 | 10 | TRBV5-4 | AGGQGNTEAF
TRBJ2-1 | 14 | TRBV7-6 | ASSVTAGVSYNEQF
TRBJ2-7 | 11 | TRBV2 | ASMGQESYEQY
TRBJ2-7 | 8 | TRBV28 | ASSRGEQY
TRBJ2-3 | 12 | TRBV6-1 | ASSEWFHTDTQY
TRBJ2-1 | 13 | TRBV7-6 | ASSLAGGAGSEQF
TRBJ1-1 | 12 | TRBV13 | ASSLGIRDTEAF